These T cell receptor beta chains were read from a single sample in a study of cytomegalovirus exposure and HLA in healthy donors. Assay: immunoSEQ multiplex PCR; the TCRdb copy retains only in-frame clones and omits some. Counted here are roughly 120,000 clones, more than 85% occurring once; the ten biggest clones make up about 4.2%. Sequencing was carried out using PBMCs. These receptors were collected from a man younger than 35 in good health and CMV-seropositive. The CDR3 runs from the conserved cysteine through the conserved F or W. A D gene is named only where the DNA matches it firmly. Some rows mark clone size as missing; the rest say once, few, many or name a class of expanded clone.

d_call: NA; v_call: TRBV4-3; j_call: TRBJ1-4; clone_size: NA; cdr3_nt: TGCGCCAGCAGCCAAGTGGCCGGGACTAATGAAAAACTGTTTTTT; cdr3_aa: CASSQVAGTNEKLFF
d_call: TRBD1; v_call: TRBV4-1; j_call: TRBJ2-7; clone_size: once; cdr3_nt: TGCGCCAGCAGTTTGGCACAGGGGGTTACAAACGAGCAGTACTTC; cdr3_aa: CASSLAQGVTNEQYF
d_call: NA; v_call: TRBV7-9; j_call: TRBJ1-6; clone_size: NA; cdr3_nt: TGTGCCAGCAGCCGTTCCGATTCACCCCTCCACTTT; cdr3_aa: CASSRSDSPLHF
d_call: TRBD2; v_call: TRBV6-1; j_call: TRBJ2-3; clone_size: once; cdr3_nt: TGTGCCAGCAGTGACAGGACTAGCTACACAGATACGCAGTATTTT; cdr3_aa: CASSDRTSYTDTQYF
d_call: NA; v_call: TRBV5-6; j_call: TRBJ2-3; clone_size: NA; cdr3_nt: TGTGCCAGCAGCTTTTTAGGTCAGGGAACCTCCAATACGCAGTATTTT; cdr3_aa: CASSFLGQGTSNTQYF
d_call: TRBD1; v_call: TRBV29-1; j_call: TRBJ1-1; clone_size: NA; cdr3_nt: TGCAGCGTTGAAGGAATACAGGGGGCAGTCACTGAAGCTTTCTTT; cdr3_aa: CSVEGIQGAVTEAFF
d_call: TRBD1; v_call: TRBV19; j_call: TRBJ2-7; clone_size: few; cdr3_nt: TGTGCCAGTAGTATCCAGACAGGGTACCCCTACGAGCAGTACTTC; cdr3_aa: CASSIQTGYPYEQYF
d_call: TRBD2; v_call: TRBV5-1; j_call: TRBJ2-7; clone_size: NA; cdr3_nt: TGCGCCAGCAGCTCTTCCCTCGATAGCGGGGGGGATTATGAGCAGTACTTC; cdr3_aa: CASSSSLDSGGDYEQYF
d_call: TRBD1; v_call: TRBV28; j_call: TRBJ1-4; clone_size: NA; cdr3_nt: TGTGCCAGCAGACAGGGGGGAACTAATGAAAAACTGTTTTTT; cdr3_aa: CASRQGGTNEKLFF
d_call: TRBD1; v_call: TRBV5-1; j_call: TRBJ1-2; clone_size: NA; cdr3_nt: TGCGCCAGCAGCCCGCGACAGGGGGGAGGCTATGGCTACACCTTC; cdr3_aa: CASSPRQGGGYGYTF